The T cell receptor (beta chain) under discussion was sequenced for a study of shared clonotypes between healthy human individuals. The study, taken as a whole, reports: Unshared clonotypes carried lower generation probabilities than those common to all four donors.

The CDR3 covers 16 residues. Trimming shortened V by 0 bases and J by 2 bases, and 14 bases separated the two germline ends. CDR1 and CDR2 from the germline V gene are SGHDT and YYEEEE. The table came from immunoSEQ multiplex PCR; TCRdb's copy has only in-frame clones and leaves some out. The repertoire holds approximately 2,000,000 clones, with 85% to 95% as singletons. Remarks on this clone: What it recognizes is unknown.

Sequenced: naive CD4+ T cells from PBMCs. Subset specified: CD45RA+ positively selected. The chain couples TRBV5-6 to TRBJ1-1; the D gene is possibly TRBD1 (6 bases). The sequence derives from a man aged 18 to 29 in good health. Some clones in this sample may be carry-over from other donors' samples. CDR3 sequence reads: CASSLVVGGPNTEAFF. In DNA, the CDR3 is TGTGCCAGCAGCTTGGTGGTGGGGGGCCCTAACACTGAAGCTTTCTTT.